Each of the 19 T cell receptor beta chains below was sequenced from the same sample in a study of blood T cell repertoires in COVID-19. Profiled with immunoSEQ multiplex PCR; TCRdb holds only in-frame clones, not every one. The sample includes 200,000 to 300,000 clones, about 89% of them seen just once. The sequenced sample consisted of PBMCs or T cells enriched from blood (not recorded which). The receptor source for this set is a woman aged 25 to 45 who had recovered from COVID-19.

The chain is built from TRBV29-1 and TRBJ1-2; the D gene is possibly TRBD1 (5 bases). CDR3 size: 14 residues. CDR1 SQVTM and CDR2 ANQGSEA come from the germline V gene. Trimming stripped 3 bases from V and 4 bases from J, with 15 bases between. The CDR3 DNA reads TGCAGCGTTGAGGGAGGAGGGACGGTCTATGGCTACACCTTC. Translating gives CSVEGGGTVYGYTF.

V gene TRBV30 combines with J gene TRBJ1-1; a weak D match, TRBD1 (5 bases). Per germline, CDR1 GTSNPN and CDR2 SVGIG (reference sequence). The CDR3 extends over 13 amino acids. The ends were cut back, 7 bases at V and 1 base at J, with 13 bases in the middle. CDR3 sequence: CASKTDRNTEAFF. As DNA, the CDR3 is TGTGCCTCCAAAACAGACAGGAACACTGAAGCTTTCTTT.

The V and J genes are TRBV24-1 and TRBJ1-2, with a tentative D call TRBD1 (5 bases). This CDR3 has 13 residues. CDR1 KGHDR and CDR2 SFDVKD come from the germline V gene. V shed 7 bases and J shed 4 bases, with 12 bases lying between them. CDR3 amino acids: CATSPGTGYGYTF. CDR3 bases: TGTGCCACCAGCCCCGGGACTGGCTATGGCTACACCTTC.

The V gene is TRBV5-4, the J gene TRBJ2-5; D is unresolved. The CDR3 sequence is 15 residues long. From germline, CDR1 is SGHNT and CDR2 YYREEE (reference sequence). The V end lost 4 bases, the J end lost 0 bases, and 13 bases lay between the germline ends. This CDR3 reads CASSLDASYQETQYF. As DNA, the CDR3 is TGTGCCAGCAGCCTAGATGCGTCGTACCAAGAGACCCAGTACTTC.

The rearrangement joins TRBV7-9 to TRBJ1-2; TRBD1 is a possible D gene (6 bases). CDR3 length: 8 amino acids. Per the germline V gene, CDR1 is SEHNR and CDR2 is FQNEAQ (reference sequence). The V and J ends lost 11 bases and 10 bases respectively, with 8 bases between them. The CDR3 bases are TGTGCCCTGGGGGCCTACACCTTC. Its protein is CALGAYTF.

The chain recombines TRBV7-2 with TRBJ1-3, with TRBD1 identical over 9 bases. Germline lookup yields CDR1 SGHTA and CDR2 FQGNSA. V trimming: 2 bases; J trimming: 0 bases; junction bases outside the gene matches: 5. This CDR3 contains 17 residues. As DNA, the CDR3 is TGTGCCAGCAGCTTAAATCCGACAGGGGGCTCTGGAAACACCATATATTTT. This sequence encodes CASSLNPTGGSGNTIYF.

The chain is built from TRBV6-2 or TRBV6-3 and TRBJ2-1; D may be TRBD2 (5 bases). The germline CDR1 and CDR2 sequences are MNHEY and SVGEGT. The CDR3 is made up of 15 amino acids. V shed 6 bases and J shed 5 bases, with 17 bases lying between them. CDR3 sequence: CASSPFLAANNEQFF. The CDR3, as DNA: TGTGCCAGCAGCCCCTTCCTAGCAGCAAACAATGAGCAGTTCTTC.

V and J are TRBV7-2 and TRBJ2-3, with 11 nucleotides matching TRBD2. The CDR3 consists of 18 residues. Germline V gene data show CDR1 as SGHTA and CDR2 as FQGNSA. V shed 1 base, J shed 3 bases, and the junction held 9 bases outside the gene matches. The DNA for the CDR3 is TGTGCCAGCAGCTTAGGGACCCCACTAGCGGGAGTAACAGATACGCAGTATTTT. It translates to CASSLGTPLAGVTDTQYF.

This clone appeared once. CDR3 amino acids: CAISEQITDTQYF. The DNA of the CDR3 is TGTGCCATCAGTGAACAGATCACAGATACGCAGTATTTT. The rearrangement uses TRBV10-3 and TRBJ2-3; D remains unclear. This CDR3 is 13 amino acids long. The V end lost 3 bases, the J end lost 2 bases, and 6 bases lay between the germline ends. Germline lookup yields CDR1 ENHRY and CDR2 SYGVKD.

The chain has TRBV28 and TRBJ2-7; 7 bases line up with TRBD1. V trimming: 6 bases; J trimming: 2 bases; junction bases outside the gene matches: 7. The CDR3 length is 14 residues. Germline CDR1 is MDHEN and CDR2 is SYDVKM. The CDR3 spells CASRRSGQTYEQYF. CDR3 nucleotide sequence: TGTGCCAGCAGGCGCTCGGGACAGACCTACGAGCAGTACTTC.

The V call is TRBV7-8, the J call TRBJ2-5; 7 bases match TRBD2. The germline V gene encodes CDR1 SGHVS and CDR2 FQNEAQ. With 2 bases clipped from V and 4 bases from J, the junction kept 4 bases outside the gene matches. The CDR3 is made up of 14 amino acids. The CDR3 reads CASSLTGGGETQYF. The CDR3 DNA reads as TGTGCCAGCAGCTTAACGGGAGGCGGAGAGACCCAGTACTTC.

This chain joins TRBV7-8 and TRBJ2-1; 10 bases fit TRBD1. The germline CDR1 and CDR2 sequences are SGHVS and FQNEAQ. V shed 5 bases, J shed 4 bases, and the junction held 11 bases outside the gene matches. The CDR3 runs to 17 residues. The CDR3 sequence is CASSLPTGGSPYNEQFF. The DNA for the CDR3 is TGTGCCAGCAGCCTCCCGACAGGGGGCTCTCCATACAATGAGCAGTTCTTC. Based on the CDR3 plus reference TRBV7-8 and TRBJ2-1, the full variable domain is GAGVSQSPRYKVAKRGQDVALRCDPISGHVSLFWYQQALGQGPEFLTYFQNEAQLDKSGLPSDRFFAERPEGSVSTLKIQRTQQEDSAVYLCASSLPTGGSPYNEQFFGPGTRLTVL.

The chain joins TRBV10-2 to TRBJ1-1; no firm D call. There are 15 residues in the CDR3. V gave up 4 bases and J gave up 2 bases, with 14 bases separating them. The germline gives CDR1 WSHSY, CDR2 SAAADI. CDR3 nucleotide sequence: TGCGCCAGCAGTGGCTTGACGGGGAGAAACACTGAAGCTTTCTTT. Protein product: CASSGLTGRNTEAFF.

This chain joins TRBV11-2 and TRBJ1-1; D not resolved. The V gene's germline CDR1 is SGHAT and CDR2 FQNNGV. The CDR3 totals 15 residues. V was clipped by 1 base and J by 2 bases, with 11 bases between them. In DNA form, the CDR3 reads TGTGCCAGCAGCTTAGTGCCGTCAGGCAACACTGAAGCTTTCTTT. It codes for CASSLVPSGNTEAFF.

The chain is built from TRBV28 and TRBJ1-2, with TRBD1 matching over 7 bases. The CDR3 is 12 amino acids. Per germline, CDR1 MDHEN and CDR2 SYDVKM. This CDR3 is CASRDSLFGYTF. The CDR3 DNA is TGTGCATCCCGGGACAGCCTTTTTGGCTACACCTTC.

V and J are TRBV9 and TRBJ1-1; D gene ambiguous. CDR3 size: 15 residues. The V end lost 0 bases, the J end lost 2 bases, and 11 bases lay between the germline ends. Germline CDR1 and CDR2: SGDLS and YYNGEE. Here the CDR3 DNA reads TGTGCCAGCAGCGTAGCTCGGGGAGTAAACACTGAAGCTTTCTTT. Translation gives CASSVARGVNTEAFF.

The chain combines TRBV27 with TRBJ2-3; 7 bases line up with TRBD2. Germline trimming cut 5 bases from V and 2 bases from J; bases unmatched to any gene: 19. This CDR3 region has 19 residues. CDR1 and CDR2 from the germline V gene are MNHEY and SMNVEV (reference sequence). In DNA form, the CDR3 reads TGTGCCAGCAGTCTAAGTCCAAGTCGGGGAGGGCGATACACAGATACGCAGTATTTT. Protein sequence: CASSLSPSRGGRYTDTQYF.

This rearrangement joins TRBV4-3 to TRBJ1-2; D might be TRBD1 (6 bases). The CDR3 extends over 15 amino acids. V was shortened by 0 bases and J by 4 bases, with 12 bases between the two germline ends. Germline CDR1 LGHNA, CDR2 YSLEER. The CDR3 here is CASSQDSQGSYGYTF. The CDR3 coding sequence is TGCGCCAGCAGCCAAGATAGTCAGGGGAGCTATGGCTACACCTTC.

V is TRBV19 and J is TRBJ1-4; tentative D call: TRBD1 (5 bases). CDR1 is LNHDA, CDR2 SQIVND, per germline (reference sequence). V lost 9 bases and J lost 1, with 21 bases in between. CDR3 length equals 17 residues. The CDR3, as DNA: TGTGCCAGCCAAATACGGGGGAGTTCGGAAACTAATGAAAAACTGTTTTTT. This codes for CASQIRGSSETNEKLFF. Variable domain in full (rest from reference TRBV19 and TRBJ1-4): DGGITQSPKYLFRKEGQNVTLSCEQNLNHDAMYWYRQDPGQGLRLIYYSQIVNDFQKGDIAEGYSVSREKKESFPLTVTSAQKNPTAFYLCASQIRGSSETNEKLFFGSGTQLSVL.